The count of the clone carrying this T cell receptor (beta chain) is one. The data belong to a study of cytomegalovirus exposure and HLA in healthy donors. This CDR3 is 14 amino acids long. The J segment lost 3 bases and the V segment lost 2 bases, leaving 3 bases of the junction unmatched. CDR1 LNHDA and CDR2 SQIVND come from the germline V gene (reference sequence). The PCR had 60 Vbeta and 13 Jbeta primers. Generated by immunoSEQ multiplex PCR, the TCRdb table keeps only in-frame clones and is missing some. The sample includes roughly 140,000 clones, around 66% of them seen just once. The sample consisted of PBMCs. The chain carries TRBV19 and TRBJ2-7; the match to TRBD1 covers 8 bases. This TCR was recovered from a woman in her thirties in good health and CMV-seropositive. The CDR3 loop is CASSIQGAGYEQYF. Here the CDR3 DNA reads TGTGCCAGTAGTATACAGGGGGCGGGCTACGAGCAGTACTTC. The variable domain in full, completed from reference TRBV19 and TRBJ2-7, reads DGGITQSPKYLFRKEGQNVTLSCEQNLNHDAMYWYRQDPGQGLRLIYYSQIVNDFQKGDIAEGYSVSREKKESFPLTVTSAQKNPTAFYLCASSIQGAGYEQYFGPGTRLTVT.